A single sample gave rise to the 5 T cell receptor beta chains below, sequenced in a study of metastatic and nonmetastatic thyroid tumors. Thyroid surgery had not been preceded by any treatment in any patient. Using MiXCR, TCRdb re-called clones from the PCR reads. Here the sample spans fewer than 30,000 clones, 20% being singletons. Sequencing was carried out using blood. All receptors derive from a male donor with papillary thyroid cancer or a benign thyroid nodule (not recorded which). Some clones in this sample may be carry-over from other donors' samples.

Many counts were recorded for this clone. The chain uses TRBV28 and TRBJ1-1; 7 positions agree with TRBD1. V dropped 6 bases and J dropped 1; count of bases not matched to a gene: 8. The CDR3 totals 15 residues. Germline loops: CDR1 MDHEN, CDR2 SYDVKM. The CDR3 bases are TGTGCCAGCAGACCTTTGACAGGGCGGAACACTGAAGCTTTCTTT. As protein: CASRPLTGRNTEAFF.

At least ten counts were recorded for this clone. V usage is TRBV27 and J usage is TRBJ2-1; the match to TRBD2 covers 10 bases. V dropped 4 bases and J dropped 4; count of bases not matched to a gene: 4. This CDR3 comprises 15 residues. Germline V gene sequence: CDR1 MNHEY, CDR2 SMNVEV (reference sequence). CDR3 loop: CASSSGTSVYNEQFF. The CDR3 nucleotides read TGTGCCAGCAGTTCCGGGACTAGCGTTTACAATGAGCAGTTCTTC.

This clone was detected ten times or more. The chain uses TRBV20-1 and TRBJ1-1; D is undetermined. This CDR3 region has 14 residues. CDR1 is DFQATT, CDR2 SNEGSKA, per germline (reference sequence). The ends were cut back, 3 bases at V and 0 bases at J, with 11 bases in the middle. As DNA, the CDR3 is TGCAGTGCTAGTAGAAGGGAGCTGAACACTGAAGCTTTCTTT. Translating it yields CSASRRELNTEAFF.

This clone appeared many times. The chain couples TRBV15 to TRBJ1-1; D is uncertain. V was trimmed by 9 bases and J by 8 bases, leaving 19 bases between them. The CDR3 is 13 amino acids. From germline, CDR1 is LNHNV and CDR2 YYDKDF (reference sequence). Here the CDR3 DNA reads TGTGCCACAGGTGGGATAGCTCTCAGGGAAGCTTTCTTT. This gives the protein CATGGIALREAFF.

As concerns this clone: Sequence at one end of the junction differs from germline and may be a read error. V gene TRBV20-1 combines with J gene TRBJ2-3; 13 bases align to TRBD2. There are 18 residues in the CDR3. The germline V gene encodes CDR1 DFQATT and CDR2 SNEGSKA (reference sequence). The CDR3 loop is CSARERLGTSGTRHTQYF. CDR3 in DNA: TGCAGTGCTAGAGAACGACTCGGGACTAGCGGGACTCGACATACCCAGTATTTT.